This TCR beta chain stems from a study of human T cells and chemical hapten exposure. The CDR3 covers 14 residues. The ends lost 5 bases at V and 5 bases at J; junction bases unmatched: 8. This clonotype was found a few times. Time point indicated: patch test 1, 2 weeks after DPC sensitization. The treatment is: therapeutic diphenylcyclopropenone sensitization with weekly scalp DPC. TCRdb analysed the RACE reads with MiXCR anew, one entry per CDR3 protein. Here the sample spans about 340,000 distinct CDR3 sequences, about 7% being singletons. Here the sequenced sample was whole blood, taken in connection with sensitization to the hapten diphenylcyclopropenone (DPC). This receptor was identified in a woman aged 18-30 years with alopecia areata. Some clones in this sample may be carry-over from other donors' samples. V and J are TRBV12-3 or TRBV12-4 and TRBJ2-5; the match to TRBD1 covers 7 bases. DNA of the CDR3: TGTGCCAGCAGTCTCCGACAGGGCGGGGAGACCCAGTACTTC. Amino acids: CASSLRQGGETQYF.